The clone carrying this TCR beta chain has only one observation. Its target is not known. The data are from a study of cytomegalovirus exposure and HLA in healthy donors. The CDR3 runs 11 residues. V gave up 7 bases and J gave up 5 bases, with 5 bases separating them. Germline CDR1 is MNHNY and CDR2 is SVGAGI (reference sequence). Clones were sequenced by immunoSEQ multiplex PCR, and TCRdb holds only the in-frame ones, with some missing. The sample has more than 85,000 clones; about 94% are singletons. Findings and caveats of the study: One later analysis, an examination of the 120 validation repertoires, found that first-cohort TCR clusters tended to co-occur in them. High sensitivity and specificity were reportedly achieved when the classifier diagnosed cytomegalovirus status.

Sequencing was carried out using PBMCs. The sequence came from a woman aged 25 to 45 in good health and CMV-seropositive. This rearrangement joins TRBV6-6 to TRBJ2-2; no definite D call. The chain's CDR3 is CASTITGELFF. Here the CDR3 DNA reads TGTGCCAGCACCATTACCGGGGAGCTGTTTTTT.